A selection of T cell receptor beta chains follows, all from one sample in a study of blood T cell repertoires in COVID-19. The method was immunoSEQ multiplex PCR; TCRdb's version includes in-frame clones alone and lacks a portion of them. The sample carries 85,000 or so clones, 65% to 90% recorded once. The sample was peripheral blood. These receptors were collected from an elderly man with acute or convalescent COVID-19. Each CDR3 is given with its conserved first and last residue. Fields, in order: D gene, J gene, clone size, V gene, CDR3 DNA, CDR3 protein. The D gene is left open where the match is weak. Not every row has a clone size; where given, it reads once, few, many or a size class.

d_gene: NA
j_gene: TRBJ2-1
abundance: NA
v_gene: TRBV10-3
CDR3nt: TGTGCCATCAGTCGACAGCCCCACAATGAGCAGTTCTTC
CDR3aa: CAISRQPHNEQFF

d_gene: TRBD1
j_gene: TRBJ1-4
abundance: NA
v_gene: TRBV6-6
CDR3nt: TGTGCCAGTAGGGACAGCCGCCATGAAAAACTGTTTTTT
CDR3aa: CASRDSRHEKLFF

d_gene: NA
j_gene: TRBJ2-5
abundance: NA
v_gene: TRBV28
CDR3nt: TGTGCCAGCAGTTTAGCGGGGGCAGGTAACCAAGAGACCCAGTACTTC
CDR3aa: CASSLAGAGNQETQYF

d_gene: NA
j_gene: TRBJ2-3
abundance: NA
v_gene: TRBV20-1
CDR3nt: TGCAGTGCTAGTCTGGATACGCAGTATTTT
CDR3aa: CSASLDTQYF

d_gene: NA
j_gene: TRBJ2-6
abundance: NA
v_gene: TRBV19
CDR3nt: TGTGCCAGTAGTCCCTCCCGGGGATCTGGGGCCAACGTCCTGACTTTC
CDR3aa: CASSPSRGSGANVLTF

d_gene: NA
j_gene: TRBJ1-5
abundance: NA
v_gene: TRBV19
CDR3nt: TGTGCCAGTAGTATCGTAACAGGGTTGGGGCAGCCCCAGCATTTT
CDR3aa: CASSIVTGLGQPQHF

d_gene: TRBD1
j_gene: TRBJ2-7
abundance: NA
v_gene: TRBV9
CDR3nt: TGTGCCAGCAGTGAGGAACAGGGGCTCTACGAGCAGTACTTC
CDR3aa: CASSEEQGLYEQYF

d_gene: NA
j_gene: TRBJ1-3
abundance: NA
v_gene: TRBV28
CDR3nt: TGTGCCAGCAGTTTACGAGGCTCTGGAAACACCATATATTTT
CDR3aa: CASSLRGSGNTIYF

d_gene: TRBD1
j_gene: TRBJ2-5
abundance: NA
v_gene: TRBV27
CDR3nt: TGTGCCAGCCGGACAGGGTGGGAGACCCAGTACTTC
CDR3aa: CASRTGWETQYF

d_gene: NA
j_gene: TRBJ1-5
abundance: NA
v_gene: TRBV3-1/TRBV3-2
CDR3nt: TGTGCCAGCAGCCTTTACACAGGGCATCAGCCCCAGCATTTT
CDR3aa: CASSLYTGHQPQHF

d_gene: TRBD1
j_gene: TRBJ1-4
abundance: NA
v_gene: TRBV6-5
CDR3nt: TGTGCCAGCAGGCGATACAGGGGTGAGGATGAAAAACTGTTTTTT
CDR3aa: CASRRYRGEDEKLFF

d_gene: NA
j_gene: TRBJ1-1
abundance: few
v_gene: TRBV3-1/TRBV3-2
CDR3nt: TGTGCCACCAGCAGGGGAAGGAACACTGAAGCTTTCTTT
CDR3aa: CATSRGRNTEAFF

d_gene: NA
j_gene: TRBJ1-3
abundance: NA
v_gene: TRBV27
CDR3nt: TGTGCCAGCAGTACCCATACCAGGGGCCGACGAAACACCATATATTTT
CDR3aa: CASSTHTRGRRNTIYF

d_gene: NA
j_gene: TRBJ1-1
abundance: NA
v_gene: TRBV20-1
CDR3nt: TGCAGTGCTAGGGGAGGTACTGAAGCTTTCTTT
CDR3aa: CSARGGTEAFF

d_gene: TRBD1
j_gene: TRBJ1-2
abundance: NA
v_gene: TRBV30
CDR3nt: TGTGCCTGGAGTGGACCCGGGACAGGGGGGAGCTATGGCTACACCTTC
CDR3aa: CAWSGPGTGGSYGYTF

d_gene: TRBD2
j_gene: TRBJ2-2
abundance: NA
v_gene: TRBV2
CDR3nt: TGTGCCAGCAAAGGGGCGGGAGGGCCGGTCGGGGAGCTGTTTTTT
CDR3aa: CASKGAGGPVGELFF

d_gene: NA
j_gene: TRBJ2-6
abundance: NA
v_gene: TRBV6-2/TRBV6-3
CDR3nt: TGTGCCAGCAGTCCCCGCTCTGGGGCCAACGTCCTGACTTTC
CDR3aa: CASSPRSGANVLTF

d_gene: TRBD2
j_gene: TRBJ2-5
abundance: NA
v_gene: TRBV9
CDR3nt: TGTGCCAGCAGCGTAGGCGGGGGGAGGGCCTGGGAGACCCAGTACTTC
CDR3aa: CASSVGGGRAWETQYF

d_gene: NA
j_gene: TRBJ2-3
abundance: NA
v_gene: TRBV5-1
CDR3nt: TGCGCCAGCAGCTTAACAGGGAGCACAGATACGCAGTATTTT
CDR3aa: CASSLTGSTDTQYF

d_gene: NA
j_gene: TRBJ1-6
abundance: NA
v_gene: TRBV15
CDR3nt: TGTGCCACCAGCAGAGATAGGGGCCAGGTTCTTTCACCCCTCCACTTT
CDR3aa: CATSRDRGQVLSPLHF

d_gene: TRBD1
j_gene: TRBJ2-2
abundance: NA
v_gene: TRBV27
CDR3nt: TGTGCCAGCAGTCCCCGACGGACAGGGCCCGGGGAGCTGTTTTTT
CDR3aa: CASSPRRTGPGELFF

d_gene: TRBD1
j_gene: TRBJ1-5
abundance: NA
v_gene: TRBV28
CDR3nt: TGTGCCAGCAGTACGGGACAGCCCCAGCCCCAGCATTTT
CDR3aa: CASSTGQPQPQHF

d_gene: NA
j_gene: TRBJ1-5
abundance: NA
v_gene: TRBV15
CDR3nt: TGTGCCACCAGCAGAGATCCCCAGGGGCATCAGCCCCAGCATTTT
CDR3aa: CATSRDPQGHQPQHF

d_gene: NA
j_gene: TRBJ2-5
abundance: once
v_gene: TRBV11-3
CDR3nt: TGTGCCAGCAGCTGGACGGGGGTCGGGACCCAGTACTTC
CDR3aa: CASSWTGVGTQYF

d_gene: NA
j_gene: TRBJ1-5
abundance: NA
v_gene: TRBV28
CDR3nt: TGTGCCAGCAGTCAGGGGACCTATCAGCCCCAGCATTTT
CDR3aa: CASSQGTYQPQHF

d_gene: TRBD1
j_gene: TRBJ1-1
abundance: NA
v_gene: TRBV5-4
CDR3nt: TGTGCCAGCAGCTCGCCAAAGCAGGGGGCTGGGGGGGGCACTGAAGCTTTCTTT
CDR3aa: CASSSPKQGAGGGTEAFF

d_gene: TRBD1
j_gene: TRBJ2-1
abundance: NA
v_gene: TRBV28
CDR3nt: TGTGCCAGCAGGGTACAGGGGAATGAGCAGTTCTTC
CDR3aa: CASRVQGNEQFF

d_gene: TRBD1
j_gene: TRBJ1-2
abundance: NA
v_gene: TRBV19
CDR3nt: TGTGCCAGTAGTACTTTCGGGACAGGGACTTATGGCTACACCTTC
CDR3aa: CASSTFGTGTYGYTF

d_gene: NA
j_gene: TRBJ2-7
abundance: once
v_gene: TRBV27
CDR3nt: TGTGCCAGCAGTCCAGCTGACAGATACGAGCAGTACTTC
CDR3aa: CASSPADRYEQYF

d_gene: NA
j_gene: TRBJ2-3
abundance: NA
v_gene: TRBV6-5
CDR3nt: TGTGCCAGCACCCACAGGCAGGGTTCAGATACGCAGTATTTT
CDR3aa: CASTHRQGSDTQYF

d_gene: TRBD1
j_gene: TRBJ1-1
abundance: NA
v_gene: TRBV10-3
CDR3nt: TGTGCCATCAGCCGGGGACAGGACACTGAAGCTTTCTTT
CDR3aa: CAISRGQDTEAFF

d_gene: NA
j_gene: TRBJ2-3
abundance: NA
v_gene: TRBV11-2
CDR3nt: TGTGCCAGCAGCTTAGCGGGAGATGCAGATACGCAGTATTTT
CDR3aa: CASSLAGDADTQYF

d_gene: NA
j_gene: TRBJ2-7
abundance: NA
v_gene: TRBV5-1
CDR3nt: TGCGCCAGCAGCTTGGATACAGCCACCTACGAGCAGTACTTC
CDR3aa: CASSLDTATYEQYF

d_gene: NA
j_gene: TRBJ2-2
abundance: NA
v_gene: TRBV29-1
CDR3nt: TGCAGCGTCCCCCGGGGGACCGAGGATGGGCTGTTTTTT
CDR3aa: CSVPRGTEDGLFF

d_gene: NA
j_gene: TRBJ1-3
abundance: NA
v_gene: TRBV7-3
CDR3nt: TGTGCCAGCAGCGCCGCGGGGGCCCAAAGTGGAAACACCATATATTTT
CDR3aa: CASSAAGAQSGNTIYF

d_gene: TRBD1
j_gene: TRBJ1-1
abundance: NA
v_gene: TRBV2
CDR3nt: TGTGCCAGCAGTGTGTACAGGGGGAACACTGAAGCTTTCTTT
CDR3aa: CASSVYRGNTEAFF

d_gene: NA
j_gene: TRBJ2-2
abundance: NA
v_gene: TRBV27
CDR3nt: TGTGCCAGCAGTTCAGAAAACACCGGGGAGCTGTTTTTT
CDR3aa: CASSSENTGELFF